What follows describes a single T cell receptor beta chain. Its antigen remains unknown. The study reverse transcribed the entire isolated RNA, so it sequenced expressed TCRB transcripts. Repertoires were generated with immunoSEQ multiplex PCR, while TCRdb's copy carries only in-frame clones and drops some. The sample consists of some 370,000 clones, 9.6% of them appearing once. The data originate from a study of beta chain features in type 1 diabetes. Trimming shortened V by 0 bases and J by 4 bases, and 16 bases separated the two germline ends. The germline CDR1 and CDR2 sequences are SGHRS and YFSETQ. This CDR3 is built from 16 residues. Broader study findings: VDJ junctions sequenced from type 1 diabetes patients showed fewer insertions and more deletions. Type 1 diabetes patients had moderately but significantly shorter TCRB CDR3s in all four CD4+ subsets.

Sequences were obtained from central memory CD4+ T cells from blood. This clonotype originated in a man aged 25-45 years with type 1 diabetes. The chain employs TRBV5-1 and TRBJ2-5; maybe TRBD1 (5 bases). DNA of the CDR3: TGCGCCAGCAGCTTGGGCGGAATAAGGGGTCGAGAGACCCAGTACTTC. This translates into CASSLGGIRGRETQYF. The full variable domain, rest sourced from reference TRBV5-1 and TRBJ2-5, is KAGVTQTPRYLIKTRGQQVTLSCSPISGHRSVSWYQQTPGQGLQFLFEYFSETQRNKGNFPGRFSGRQFSNSRSEMNVSTLELGDSALYLCASSLGGIRGRETQYFGPGTRLLVL.